This TCR beta chain was sequenced in a study of blood T cell repertoires in COVID-19. Study information: T cells, B-cell-depleted T cells, or PBMCs provided the cDNA or gDNA that served as material.

TCRdb's table, derived via immunoSEQ multiplex PCR, lists solely in-frame clones and lacks some. The sample yields some 47,000 clones, approximately 90% seen once. Trimming took 0 bases from V and 2 from J; bases not matched to a gene: 12. Germline V gene lookup returns CDR1 SGHRS and CDR2 YFSETQ. This CDR3 has 19 amino acids. Material: peripheral blood. The genes are TRBV5-1 and TRBJ2-7, with TRBD1 matching 12 bases. The receptor's source is a man aged 70-80 years with acute or convalescent COVID-19. In DNA form, the CDR3 reads TGCGCCAGCAGCTTGGGTCGCCTGGGGACAGGGGGCATCGCCTACGAGCAGTACTTC. This sequence encodes CASSLGRLGTGGIAYEQYF.